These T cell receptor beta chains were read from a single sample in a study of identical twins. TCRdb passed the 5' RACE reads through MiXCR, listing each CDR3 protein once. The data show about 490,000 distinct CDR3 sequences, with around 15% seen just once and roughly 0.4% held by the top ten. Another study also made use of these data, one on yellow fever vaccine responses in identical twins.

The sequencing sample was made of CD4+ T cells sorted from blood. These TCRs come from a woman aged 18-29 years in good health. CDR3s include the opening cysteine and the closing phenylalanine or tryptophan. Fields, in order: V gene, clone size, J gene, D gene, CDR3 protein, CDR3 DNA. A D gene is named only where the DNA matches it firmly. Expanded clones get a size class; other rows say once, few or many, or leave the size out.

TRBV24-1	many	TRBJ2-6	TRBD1	CATSGTGVDSGANVLTF	TGTGCCACCAGTGGGACAGGTGTTGACTCTGGGGCCAACGTCCTGACTTTC
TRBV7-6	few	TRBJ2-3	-	CASSSLGGLSTDTQYF	TGTGCCAGCAGCTCCCTTGGGGGACTCAGCACAGATACGCAGTATTTT
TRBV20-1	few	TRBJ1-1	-	CSARISGSGNTEAFF	TGCAGTGCTAGAATATCAGGTTCGGGGAACACTGAAGCTTTCTTT
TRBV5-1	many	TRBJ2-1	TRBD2	CASSPAGGLNEQFF	TGCGCCAGCAGCCCAGCGGGAGGGTTGAATGAGCAGTTCTTC
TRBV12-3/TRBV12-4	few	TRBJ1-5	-	CASRQGSNNQPQHF	TGTGCCAGCAGACAGGGTTCTAACAATCAGCCCCAGCATTTT
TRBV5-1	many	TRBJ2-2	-	CASSSGTANTGELFF	TGCGCCAGCAGCTCCGGGACGGCGAACACCGGGGAGCTGTTTTTT
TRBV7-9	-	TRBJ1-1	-	CASSPTGKVFF	TGTGCCAGCAGCCCCACAGGAAAGGTTTTCTTT
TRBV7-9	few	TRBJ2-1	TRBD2	CASSSLSGRAQNEQFF	TGTGCCAGCAGCTCCCTCAGCGGGAGGGCCCAAAATGAGCAGTTCTTC
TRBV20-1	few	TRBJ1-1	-	CSAKDGFEAFF	TGCAGTGCTAAGGATGGGTTCGAAGCTTTCTTT
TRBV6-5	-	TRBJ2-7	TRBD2	CASSYSGGTSGTYEQYF	TGTGCCAGCAGTTACTCGGGTGGGACTAGCGGTACCTACGAGCAGTACTTC
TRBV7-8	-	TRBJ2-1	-	CASSSIPGANNEQFF	TGTGCCAGCAGCTCAATCCCCGGCGCAAACAATGAGCAGTTCTTC
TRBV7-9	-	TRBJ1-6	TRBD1	CASSLTGSGSPLHF	TGTGCCAGCAGCTTGACAGGGTCGGGATCACCCCTCCACTTT
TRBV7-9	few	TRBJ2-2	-	CASIPRRLFTGELFF	TGTGCCAGCATTCCCCGGAGGTTGTTCACCGGGGAGCTGTTTTTT
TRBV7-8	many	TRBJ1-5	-	CASSLEAGQNQPQHF	TGTGCCAGCAGCTTAGAAGCGGGGCAGAATCAGCCCCAGCATTTT
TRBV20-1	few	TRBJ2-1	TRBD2	CSARALAGANNEQFF	TGCAGTGCTAGAGCCCTAGCGGGGGCTAACAATGAGCAGTTCTTC
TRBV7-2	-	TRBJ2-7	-	CASSWRGGYSYEQYF	TGTGCCAGCAGCTGGCGAGGGGGGTACTCCTACGAGCAGTACTTC
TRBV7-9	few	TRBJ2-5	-	CASSVMQETQYF	TGTGCCAGCAGCGTCATGCAAGAGACCCAGTACTTC
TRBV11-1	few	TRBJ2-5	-	CASRTTGQETQYF	TGTGCCAGCAGGACCACAGGGCAAGAGACCCAGTACTTC
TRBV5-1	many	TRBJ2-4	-	CASSLDTTKNIQYF	TGCGCCAGCAGCCTGGACACCACCAAAAACATTCAGTACTTC
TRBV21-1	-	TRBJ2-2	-	CASSKVSGDGELFF	TGTGCCAGCAGCAAAGTGAGCGGGGACGGGGAGCTGTTTTTT
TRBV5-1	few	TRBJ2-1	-	CASSFWGREQFF	TGCGCCAGCAGCTTCTGGGGGCGGGAGCAGTTCTTC
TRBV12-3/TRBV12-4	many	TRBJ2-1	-	CASSRAYRDDNEQFF	TGTGCCAGCAGCCGCGCATACCGGGACGACAATGAGCAGTTCTTC
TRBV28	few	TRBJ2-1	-	CATGVVLLLPGWRDEQFF	TGTGCCACCGGGGTAGTTTTACTCCTTCCAGGTTGGAGGGATGAGCAGTTCTTC